This TCR beta chain is drawn from a study of T-cell reconstitution after alpha-beta-depleted transplantation in children. Notes on the study in general: T-cell counts and diversity at one year post-transplant came mainly from newly produced T cells. Reportedly, only several hundred clones from non-depleted graft cells drove alpha-beta T-cell counts at about two months. High day-60 TCRbeta diversity in some patients came from surviving recipient T cells and thymic progenitors.

TCRbeta library construction was performed incorporating unique molecular identifiers. TCRdb ran MiXCR on the PCR reads and lists one entry per CDR3 protein. The sample carries about 300,000 distinct CDR3 sequences, 10% recorded once. This clonotype showed up many times. The antigen is unknown. The TCR was taken from a boy under two years old with acute myeloid leukemia, due to receive a stem cell transplant. This specimen consisted of PBMCs, obtained before TCRalphabeta/CD19-depleted stem cell transplant.

This chain's CDR3 is CASSQRLAGGGYNEQFF. CDR3 coding DNA: TGTGCCAGCAGTCAGAGACTAGCGGGAGGGGGCTACAATGAGCAGTTCTTC. The chain combines TRBV27 with TRBJ2-1, with 14 bases lining up with TRBD2. Trimming at V came to 5 bases and at J to 3 bases, leaving 6 bases not matched to a gene. Germline CDR1 is MNHEY and CDR2 is SMNVEV (reference sequence). This CDR3 comprises 17 residues.